This T cell receptor (beta chain) was recovered during a study of T cell responses to AZD1222 COVID-19 vaccine. Samples with a second dose at about 4 or about 12 weeks were pooled together. The count of this clone is one. The CDR3 spans 13 residues. The V end lost 2 bases, the J end lost 7 bases, and 11 bases lay between the germline ends. Assay used: immunoSEQ multiplex PCR; TCRdb lists only in-frame clones, some missing. The sample yields fewer than 150,000 clones, approximately 86% seen once. This rearrangement joins TRBV12-3 or TRBV12-4 to TRBJ1-2; the D gene is possibly TRBD1 (5 bases). The origin of this receptor is an adult who received the AZD1222 COVID-19 vaccine. Here the sequenced sample was peripheral blood, taken 28 days after the second AZD1222 dose. The CDR3 here is CASSLSRVVGYTF. Written as DNA, the CDR3 is TGTGCCAGCAGTTTATCCAGGGTCGTTGGCTACACCTTC.